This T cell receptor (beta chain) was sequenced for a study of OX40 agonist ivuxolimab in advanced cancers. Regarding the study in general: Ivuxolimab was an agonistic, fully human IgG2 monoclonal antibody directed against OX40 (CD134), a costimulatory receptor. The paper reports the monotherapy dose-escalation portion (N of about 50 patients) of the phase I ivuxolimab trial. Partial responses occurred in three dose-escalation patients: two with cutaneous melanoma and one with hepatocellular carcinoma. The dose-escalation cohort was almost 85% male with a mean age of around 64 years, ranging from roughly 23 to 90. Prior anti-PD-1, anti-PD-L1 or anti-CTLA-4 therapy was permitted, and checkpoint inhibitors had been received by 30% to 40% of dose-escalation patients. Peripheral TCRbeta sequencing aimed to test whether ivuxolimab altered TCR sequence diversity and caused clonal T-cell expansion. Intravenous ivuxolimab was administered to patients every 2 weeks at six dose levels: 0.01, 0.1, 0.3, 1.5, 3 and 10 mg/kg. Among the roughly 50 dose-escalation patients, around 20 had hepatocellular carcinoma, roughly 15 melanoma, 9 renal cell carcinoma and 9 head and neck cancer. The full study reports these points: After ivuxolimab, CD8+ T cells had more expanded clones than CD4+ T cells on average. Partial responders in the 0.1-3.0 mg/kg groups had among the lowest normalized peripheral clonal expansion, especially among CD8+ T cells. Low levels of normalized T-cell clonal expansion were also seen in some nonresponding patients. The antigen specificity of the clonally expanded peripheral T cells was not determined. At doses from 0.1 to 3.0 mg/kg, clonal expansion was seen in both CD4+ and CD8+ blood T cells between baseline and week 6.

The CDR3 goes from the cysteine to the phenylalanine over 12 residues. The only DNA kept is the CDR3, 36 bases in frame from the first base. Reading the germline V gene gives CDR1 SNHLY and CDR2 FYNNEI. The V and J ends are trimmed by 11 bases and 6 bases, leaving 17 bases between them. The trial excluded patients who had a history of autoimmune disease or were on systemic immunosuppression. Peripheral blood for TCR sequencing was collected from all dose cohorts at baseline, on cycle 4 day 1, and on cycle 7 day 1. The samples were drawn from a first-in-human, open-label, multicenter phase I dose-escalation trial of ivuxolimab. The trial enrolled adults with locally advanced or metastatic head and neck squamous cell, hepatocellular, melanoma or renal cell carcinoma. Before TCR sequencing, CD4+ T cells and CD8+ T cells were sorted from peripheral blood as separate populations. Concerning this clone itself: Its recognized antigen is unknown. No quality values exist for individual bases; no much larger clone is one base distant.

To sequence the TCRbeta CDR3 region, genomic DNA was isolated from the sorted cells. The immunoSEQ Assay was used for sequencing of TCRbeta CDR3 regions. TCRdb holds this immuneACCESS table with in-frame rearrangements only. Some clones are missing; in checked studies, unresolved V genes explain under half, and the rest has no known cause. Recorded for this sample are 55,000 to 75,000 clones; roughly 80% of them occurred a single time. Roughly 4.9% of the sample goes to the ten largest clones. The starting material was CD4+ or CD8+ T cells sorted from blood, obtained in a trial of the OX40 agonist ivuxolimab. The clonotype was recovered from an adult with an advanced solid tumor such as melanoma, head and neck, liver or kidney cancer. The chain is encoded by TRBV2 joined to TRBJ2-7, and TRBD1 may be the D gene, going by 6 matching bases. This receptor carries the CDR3 CAGGLIPSEQYF. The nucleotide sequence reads TGTGCCGGGGGCCTAATCCCTTCCGAGCAGTACTTC.